These T cell receptor beta chains were read from a single sample in a study of human T cells and chemical hapten exposure. Via MiXCR, TCRdb re-called the RACE reads, giving one row per CDR3 protein. The sample has about 120,000 distinct CDR3 sequences, about 14% seen once. The starting material was whole blood, obtained in connection with sensitization to the hapten diphenylcyclopropenone (DPC). The receptors originated from a woman in her late teens or twenties with alopecia areata. Some clones in this sample may be carry-over from other donors' samples. The CDR3 runs from the conserved cysteine through the conserved F or W. Each record gives: clone size, J gene, V gene, D gene, CDR3 DNA, CDR3 protein. D genes are given only for firm matches. For some rows the clone size is stated as once, few or many, or as a class when expanded; others skip it.

.	TRBJ2-7	TRBV27	.	TGTGCCAGCAGTTTATCGGCAGGGGGGGTGTCTAAGCAGTACTTC	CASSLSAGGVSKQYF
few	TRBJ1-1	TRBV6-5	.	TGTGCCAGCAATTCGAACAGGGTTAACACTGAAGCTTTCTTT	CASNSNRVNTEAFF
few	TRBJ1-1	TRBV27	.	TGTGCCAGCAGTTTATCCGGACAGCTCGAGGCTTTCTTT	CASSLSGQLEAFF
many	TRBJ1-5	TRBV6-6	.	TGTGCCAGCAGTTACGGGCAGGGGAACAATCAGCCCCAGCATTTT	CASSYGQGNNQPQHF
few	TRBJ1-2	TRBV4-1	.	TGCGCCAGCAGACAGCGGGGGGCAGGGGCGTATGGCTACACCTTC	CASRQRGAGAYGYTF
.	TRBJ2-1	TRBV7-6	TRBD2	TGTGCCAGCAGCTTAGTGGGTCACGGGACTATCTCCTACAATGAGCAGTTCTTC	CASSLVGHGTISYNEQFF
few	TRBJ1-1	TRBV18	TRBD1	TGTGCCAGCTCACCAAGACAGGGCGAGAACACTGAAGCTTTCTTT	CASSPRQGENTEAFF
many	TRBJ2-1	TRBV11-2	.	TGTGCCAGCAGCACGGACGGAAGCTCCTACAATGAGCAGTTCTTC	CASSTDGSSYNEQFF
few	TRBJ2-7	TRBV5-4	TRBD1	TGTGCCAGCAGCCTTACCGCCCAGGGGGCAAAATCCTACGAGCAGTACTTC	CASSLTAQGAKSYEQYF
many	TRBJ2-7	TRBV18	TRBD1	TGTGCCAGCTCACCAGGGGCAGGGGGCTCCTACGAGCAGTACTTC	CASSPGAGGSYEQYF
.	TRBJ1-2	TRBV5-5	.	TGTGCCAGCAGCTTGGCGGGGGACTATGGCTACACCTTC	CASSLAGDYGYTF
few	TRBJ1-5	TRBV3-1	.	TGTGCCAGCAGCCAAGCGGGGGGACGGAATCAGCCCCAGCATTTT	CASSQAGGRNQPQHF
.	TRBJ2-2	TRBV5-5	.	TGTGCCAGCAGCCAATACCAGGGTTTCACCGGGGAGCTGTTTTTT	CASSQYQGFTGELFF
.	TRBJ2-3	TRBV7-9	TRBD1	TGTGCCAGCAGCCTCGTTCCGGGACAGGGCACAGATACGCAGTATTTT	CASSLVPGQGTDTQYF
few	TRBJ2-3	TRBV3-1	TRBD2	TGTGCCAGCAGCCAGGCGGGACTAACCACAGATACGCAGTATTTT	CASSQAGLTTDTQYF
few	TRBJ2-1	TRBV15	TRBD1	TGTGCCACCAGCAGGGAAAGACAGGGGCCTGGGGATGAGCAGTTCTTC	CATSRERQGPGDEQFF
.	TRBJ2-1	TRBV20-1	TRBD2	TGCAGTGCTAGAGCGACCGGGACTAGCCCGAGCTCCTACAATGAGCAGTTCTTC	CSARATGTSPSSYNEQFF
many	TRBJ2-7	TRBV18	.	TGTGCCAGCTCACCAGTCGGGGTAGTCTACGAGCAGTACTTC	CASSPVGVVYEQYF
few	TRBJ1-6	TRBV5-1	TRBD1	TGCGCCAGCAGAACGACAGGGGCGAGCTCACCCCTCCACTTT	CASRTTGASSPLHF
few	TRBJ1-1	TRBV5-1	.	TGCGCCAGCAGCTTGTCACAGCTCACTGAAGCTTTCTTT	CASSLSQLTEAFF
.	TRBJ2-7	TRBV6-1	.	TGTGCCAGCAGTGAAAGTCGCGCCAACGCCTACGAGCAGTACTTC	CASSESRANAYEQYF
many	TRBJ1-6	TRBV7-9	.	TGTGCCAGCAGCTTAGGACAGGAGAGGAATTCACCCCTCCACTTT	CASSLGQERNSPLHF
.	TRBJ2-7	TRBV4-3	TRBD2	TGCGCCAGCAGCCAAGCCCGGGAGGGGTTTTTCCCCTACGAGCAGTACTTC	CASSQAREGFFPYEQYF
few	TRBJ1-4	TRBV20-1	.	TGCAGTGCTAAAGATCTGCGTTTTAATGAAAAACTGTTTTTT	CSAKDLRFNEKLFF
many	TRBJ2-1	TRBV20-1	TRBD1	TGCAGTGCTAGAGGATTTGGGCACAGGGGGCCTGGCAATGAGCAGTTCTTC	CSARGFGHRGPGNEQFF
many	TRBJ1-3	TRBV9	.	TGTGCCAGCAGCGTAGGGTCGGAGGGATCCTCTGGAAACACCATATATTTT	CASSVGSEGSSGNTIYF